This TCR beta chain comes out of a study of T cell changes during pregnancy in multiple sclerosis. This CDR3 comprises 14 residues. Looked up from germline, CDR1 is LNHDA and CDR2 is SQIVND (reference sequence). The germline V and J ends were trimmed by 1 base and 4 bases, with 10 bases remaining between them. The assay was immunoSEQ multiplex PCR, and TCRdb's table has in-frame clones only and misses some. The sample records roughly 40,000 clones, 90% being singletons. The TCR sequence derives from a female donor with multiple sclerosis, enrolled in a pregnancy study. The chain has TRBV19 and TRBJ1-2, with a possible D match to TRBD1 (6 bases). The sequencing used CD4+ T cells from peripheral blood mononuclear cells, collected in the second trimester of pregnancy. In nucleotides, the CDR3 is TGTGCCAGTAGTATAGGACCAGGGGCCTATGGCTACACCTTC. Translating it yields CASSIGPGAYGYTF. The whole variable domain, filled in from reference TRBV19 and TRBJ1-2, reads DGGITQSPKYLFRKEGQNVTLSCEQNLNHDAMYWYRQDPGQGLRLIYYSQIVNDFQKGDIAEGYSVSREKKESFPLTVTSAQKNPTAFYLCASSIGPGAYGYTFGSGTRLTVV.